This T cell receptor (beta chain) is drawn from a study of shared clonotypes between healthy human individuals. Terminally differentiated effector memory CD45RA+ cells were excluded from the naive CD8 cells, which were CD45RO-negative and positively selected for CCR7. Germline V gives CDR1 MNHNY, CDR2 SVGAGI (reference sequence). Trimming removed 5 bases at V and 2 bases at J, with 11 bases between. The CDR3 has 14 residues. At deep level, the assay was performed. Genomic DNA of each subset was evenly split across several immunoSEQ plates. The data were produced by immunoSEQ multiplex PCR, yet TCRdb's version contains in-frame clones alone and is incomplete. This sample has 550,000 to 600,000 clones, with roughly 98% found just once.

The specimen sequenced was naive CD8+ T cells sorted from blood. The rearrangement links TRBV6-6 to TRBJ2-3, with D maybe TRBD1 (6 bases). The receptor was isolated from a man aged 30 to 45 in good health. In nucleotides, the CDR3 is TGTGCCAGCAGTCTGCGGACAGACACAGATACGCAGTATTTT. Amino acid sequence: CASSLRTDTDTQYF.